These T cell receptor beta chains were read from a single sample in a study of blood T cell repertoires in COVID-19. Profiled with immunoSEQ multiplex PCR; TCRdb holds only in-frame clones, not every one. Of roughly 91,000 clones listed, 76% are singletons. Sequenced input: peripheral blood. The receptors shown here come from a man in his 70s with acute or convalescent COVID-19. The CDR3 runs from the conserved cysteine through the conserved F or W. The D gene is left open where the match is weak. Size is omitted from some rows. Given values are once, few, many or a class for expanded clones.

TRBV7-9	TRBJ2-5	TRBD2	.	CASSEVLAEETQYF	TGTGCCAGCAGCGAAGTCCTAGCGGAAGAGACCCAGTACTTC
TRBV11-2	TRBJ2-1	TRBD2	.	CASSLGGYISYNEQFF	TGTGCCAGCAGCTTGGGAGGGTATATCTCCTACAATGAGCAGTTCTTC
TRBV7-2	TRBJ1-2	TRBD1	.	CASSLVTGVNYGYTF	TGTGCCAGCAGCTTAGTGACAGGGGTTAACTATGGCTACACCTTC
TRBV4-1	TRBJ2-1	.	.	CASSQDFTSYNEQFF	TGCGCCAGCAGCCAAGACTTCACTTCCTACAATGAGCAGTTCTTC
TRBV5-6	TRBJ2-1	.	.	CASSLPVYNEQFF	TGTGCCAGCAGCTTGCCTGTCTACAATGAGCAGTTCTTC
TRBV4-1	TRBJ1-3	TRBD1	.	CASSQHQGGTNTIYF	TGCGCCAGCAGCCAACACCAAGGGGGCACGAACACCATATATTTT
TRBV3-1/TRBV3-2	TRBJ1-6	.	.	CASSQQGGNSPLHF	TGTGCCAGCAGCCAACAGGGTGGGAATTCACCCCTCCACTTT
TRBV14	TRBJ2-3	.	many	CASSQIPQVGTDTQYF	TGTGCCAGCAGCCAAATCCCCCAGGTTGGCACAGATACGCAGTATTTT
TRBV19	TRBJ2-1	.	.	CASSITSTYNEQFF	TGTGCCAGTAGTATAACTTCTACCTACAATGAGCAGTTCTTC
TRBV18	TRBJ2-1	TRBD2	.	CASSPMTWESGSTYNEQFF	TGTGCCAGCTCACCCATGACATGGGAAAGCGGGAGCACGTACAATGAGCAGTTCTTC
TRBV27	TRBJ1-4	.	.	CASSLGRGGEKLFF	TGTGCCAGCAGTTTAGGCAGGGGCGGTGAAAAACTGTTTTTT
TRBV15	TRBJ1-3	.	.	CATSRAGRTNSGNTIYF	TGTGCCACCAGCAGAGCAGGGAGGACCAACTCTGGAAACACCATATATTTT
TRBV7-9	TRBJ1-5	.	.	CASTRSGGQPQHF	TGTGCCAGCACCCGTAGCGGGGGACAGCCCCAGCATTTT
TRBV7-9	TRBJ1-6	.	few	CASSTGHQADSPLHF	TGTGCCAGCAGCACGGGACATCAGGCAGACTCACCCCTCCACTTT
TRBV7-2	TRBJ2-3	.	.	CASSLLRGGGPSTDTQYF	TGTGCCAGCAGCTTATTACGCGGCGGGGGCCCTAGCACAGATACGCAGTATTTT
TRBV4-1	TRBJ1-2	TRBD1	.	CASSQLIVNQGANNYGYTF	TGCGCCAGCAGCCAACTGATAGTTAACCAGGGGGCAAACAACTATGGCTACACCTTC
TRBV9	TRBJ1-1	.	.	CASSVHMNTEAFF	TGTGCCAGCAGCGTTCACATGAACACTGAAGCTTTCTTT
TRBV6-1	TRBJ2-5	TRBD2	.	CASSETSGSWETQYF	TGTGCCAGCAGTGAAACTAGCGGGAGTTGGGAGACCCAGTACTTC
TRBV3-1/TRBV3-2	TRBJ1-2	.	.	CASSQGTANYGYTF	TGTGCCAGCAGCCAAGGGACAGCTAACTATGGCTACACCTTC
TRBV7-9	TRBJ1-5	TRBD1	.	CASSPGQGSNQPQHF	TGTGCCAGCAGCCCCGGACAGGGAAGCAATCAGCCCCAGCATTTT
TRBV11-2	TRBJ2-7	TRBD1	.	CASSARDRDLREQYF	TGTGCCAGCAGCGCCCGGGACAGAGATCTACGGGAGCAGTACTTC
TRBV6-5	TRBJ1-1	.	.	CASLRNTEAFF	TGTGCCAGCCTTAGGAACACTGAAGCTTTCTTT
TRBV2	TRBJ1-1	.	.	CASSEVVTEAFF	TGTGCCAGCAGTGAAGTAGTGACTGAAGCTTTCTTT
TRBV6-5	TRBJ2-5	TRBD1	.	CASSASPGGQETQYF	TGTGCCAGCAGCGCATCCCCAGGGGGACAAGAGACCCAGTACTTC
TRBV28	TRBJ2-7	TRBD1	.	CASGKSGGSYEQYF	TGTGCCAGCGGAAAATCAGGGGGCTCCTACGAGCAGTACTTC
TRBV19	TRBJ1-2	TRBD1	once	CASNRAGGYGYTF	TGTGCCAGTAATAGGGCAGGGGGTTATGGCTACACCTTC
TRBV11-2	TRBJ2-2	.	.	CASSLVRNTGELFF	TGTGCCAGCAGCTTAGTCAGGAACACCGGGGAGCTGTTTTTT
TRBV24-1	TRBJ1-1	.	.	CATSEAGGTEAFF	TGTGCCACCAGTGAGGCAGGTGGGACTGAAGCTTTCTTT
TRBV29-1	TRBJ1-1	TRBD1	.	CSVVDRVNTEAFF	TGCAGCGTTGTGGACAGGGTCAACACTGAAGCTTTCTTT
TRBV6-6	TRBJ1-5	.	.	CASSYDSRSNQPQHF	TGTGCCAGCAGTTACGACTCGAGGAGCAATCAGCCCCAGCATTTT
TRBV4-1	TRBJ2-5	.	.	CASSQPGVEETQYF	TGCGCCAGCAGCCAACCAGGGGTGGAGGAGACCCAGTACTTC
TRBV28	TRBJ2-3	TRBD2	.	CASSLPSGTTDTQYF	TGTGCCAGCAGTTTACCTAGCGGGACTACAGATACGCAGTATTTT
TRBV10-1	TRBJ2-7	TRBD1	.	CASSEAGTGDEQYF	TGCGCCAGCAGTGAGGCCGGGACAGGGGACGAGCAGTACTTC
TRBV7-9	TRBJ1-1	TRBD1	few	CASRPGQGALRAFF	TGTGCCAGCAGGCCGGGACAGGGCGCCCTAAGAGCTTTCTTT
TRBV3-1/TRBV3-2	TRBJ1-4	TRBD1	.	CASSQRTQGAREKLFF	TGTGCCAGCAGCCAAAGGACCCAGGGGGCACGGGAAAAACTGTTTTTT
TRBV28	TRBJ1-2	TRBD1	.	CASFSRQGFHGYTF	TGTGCCAGCTTCAGTAGACAGGGATTTCATGGCTACACCTTC
TRBV5-1	TRBJ1-1	.	few	CASHHFVGDTEAFF	TGCGCCAGCCACCATTTTGTTGGAGACACTGAAGCTTTCTTT
TRBV2	TRBJ2-1	TRBD2	.	CASNSGGAAYNEQFF	TGTGCCAGCAACAGCGGGGGGGCAGCCTACAATGAGCAGTTCTTC
TRBV19	TRBJ1-2	TRBD1	.	CATRRGQEKNYGYTF	TGTGCCACTCGCAGGGGACAGGAGAAAAACTATGGCTACACCTTC
TRBV29-1	TRBJ2-1	TRBD2	.	CSATARLAGGNEQFF	TGCAGCGCCACTGCCCGACTAGCGGGAGGGAATGAGCAGTTCTTC
TRBV27	TRBJ2-5	TRBD2	.	CASSLAGEGETQYF	TGTGCCAGCAGTTTAGCGGGAGAGGGGGAGACCCAGTACTTC
TRBV4-1	TRBJ2-6	TRBD2	.	CASSQDSSGRIGSGANVLTF	TGCGCCAGCAGCCAAGATTCTAGCGGGAGGATAGGCTCTGGGGCCAACGTCCTGACTTTC
TRBV15	TRBJ2-5	TRBD2	few	CATSSGGLAGRSLETQYF	TGTGCCACCAGCTCTGGGGGACTAGCGGGACGGAGTTTAGAGACCCAGTACTTC
TRBV28	TRBJ1-3	.	.	CASSPRGKWSGNTIYF	TGTGCCAGCAGTCCTAGGGGTAAATGGTCTGGAAACACCATATATTTT
TRBV11-3	TRBJ2-5	TRBD2	.	CASSRGLAGETEETQYF	TGTGCCAGCAGCCGGGGACTAGCGGGAGAGACTGAAGAGACCCAGTACTTC
TRBV15	TRBJ2-5	.	.	CATSRGRKGGGETQYF	TGTGCCACCAGCAGAGGCCGGAAGGGAGGAGGAGAGACCCAGTACTTC
TRBV5-4	TRBJ2-2	TRBD1	.	CASSDNRGVDTGELFF	TGTGCCAGCAGCGACAACAGGGGAGTCGACACCGGGGAGCTGTTTTTT
TRBV29-1	TRBJ2-7	TRBD1	.	CSVDRQGANEQYF	TGCAGCGTTGACAGGCAGGGGGCCAACGAGCAGTACTTC
TRBV19	TRBJ1-5	.	.	CASSIAQVISNQPQHF	TGTGCCAGTAGTATAGCTCAGGTCATTAGCAATCAGCCCCAGCATTTT
TRBV2	TRBJ1-1	TRBD1	.	CASRTGGPLEAFF	TGTGCCAGCAGGACAGGGGGCCCCCTTGAAGCTTTCTTT
TRBV21-1	TRBJ1-1	.	.	CASSKAGGASRSTEAFF	TGTGCCAGCAGCAAAGCGGGCGGGGCGTCTCGGTCCACTGAAGCTTTCTTT
TRBV7-3	TRBJ2-5	TRBD2	.	CASSPVGRVAQETQYF	TGTGCCAGCAGCCCCGTGGGGAGGGTAGCCCAAGAGACCCAGTACTTC
TRBV6-5	TRBJ1-2	TRBD1	few	CASSVTGDYGYTF	TGTGCCAGCAGCGTTACAGGGGACTATGGCTACACCTTC
TRBV30	TRBJ1-2	.	few	CAWSPQDKSTYGYTF	TGTGCCTGGAGTCCCCAGGACAAAAGTACCTATGGCTACACCTTC
TRBV30	TRBJ2-3	.	.	CAWTPTATDTQYF	TGTGCCTGGACCCCGACAGCCACAGATACGCAGTATTTT
TRBV9	TRBJ2-2	.	once	CASSETAMNTGELFF	TGTGCCAGCAGCGAGACAGCCATGAACACCGGGGAGCTGTTTTTT
TRBV18	TRBJ1-2	.	.	CASSPSQGNYGYTF	TGTGCCAGCTCACCATCACAGGGAAACTATGGCTACACCTTC
TRBV10-2	TRBJ2-5	TRBD2	.	CASSEALASGGETQYF	TGCGCCAGCAGTGAAGCCCTGGCTAGCGGGGGTGAGACCCAGTACTTC
TRBV7-6	TRBJ2-1	.	.	CASSSGSGLYIDEQFF	TGTGCCAGCAGCTCTGGTTCAGGGTTGTATATTGATGAGCAGTTCTTC
TRBV7-6	TRBJ1-1	.	.	CASSLDGDHAFF	TGTGCCAGCAGCTTAGATGGAGACCATGCTTTCTTT